This T cell receptor beta chain was obtained from a study of T cell repertoires in cytomegalovirus infection. Across the whole study: CMV epitopes, recently identified HLA-C-restricted and well-studied HLA-B-restricted, were used. Indicated by public TCR beta signatures were CMV infection and matching HLA type. Points from the study as a whole: There were HLA-C-restricted CMV-specific TCR beta clonotypes dominating the ex vivo response.

This CDR3 contains 15 residues. V lost 0 bases and J lost 7; bases outside the gene matches: 4. Germline CDR1 SGHVS, CDR2 FQNEAQ. This clonotype was observed at least ten times. Its antigen is unknown. MiXCR, applied by TCRdb to the reads, yields one record per CDR3 protein. The sample consists of 650,000 to 900,000 distinct CDR3 sequences, about 27% of them appearing once. Sequencing was performed on cultured CD8+ T cells from PBMCs, taken from culture after CMV antigen stimulation. The J gene is TRBJ2-1, the V gene TRBV7-8; 9 bases fit TRBD1. The origin of this receptor is a human donor in good health (CMV status not recorded). Some clones in this sample may be carry-over from other donors' samples. The CDR3 is CASSLAGTGRNEQFF. The CDR3 region has the DNA TGTGCCAGCAGCTTAGCCGGGACAGGGAGGAATGAGCAGTTCTTC.